The 24 T cell receptor beta chains listed next were all sequenced from one sample in a study of early T cells in non-severe SARS-CoV-2 infection. Using its own MiXCR run on the 5' RACE reads, TCRdb lists one record per CDR3 protein. The sample consists of fewer than 60,000 distinct CDR3 sequences, approximately 10% of them appearing once. Sequenced material: whole blood. These receptor sequences come from an adult who was a healthcare worker with PCR-confirmed SARS-CoV-2 infection or an uninfected control (not recorded which).

This clonotype was observed a handful of times. V gene TRBV20-1 combines with J gene TRBJ1-1; 8 bases align to TRBD1. CDR3 length: 15 amino acids. Per germline, CDR1 DFQATT and CDR2 SNEGSKA (reference sequence). V lost 5 bases and J lost 7; bases outside the gene matches: 15. CDR3 coding DNA: TGCAGTGCTGGCGGGGACAGGAGGTGGGAAAGTGAAGCTTTCTTT. It specifies CSAGGDRRWESEAFF.

This clonotype was recorded many times. V gene TRBV6-6 combines with J gene TRBJ2-2; 14 nucleotides line up with TRBD2. Germline V gene lookup returns CDR1 MNHNY and CDR2 SVGAGI (reference sequence). J gave up 1 base and V 2 bases, and 12 bases lay outside the gene matches. The CDR3 contains 21 residues. The CDR3 region is CASSYKGLAGAQAKNTGELFF. For the CDR3, the DNA is TGTGCCAGCAGTTACAAGGGACTAGCGGGGGCCCAAGCAAAGAACACCGGGGAGCTGTTTTTT.

Many counts were recorded for this clonotype. The J gene is TRBJ2-7, the V gene TRBV6-6; the D gene is possibly TRBD2 (6 bases). Between the trimmed V and J ends, which lost 6 bases and 4 bases, there was a span of 19 bases. From germline, CDR1 is MNHNY and CDR2 SVGAGI (reference sequence). This CDR3 is built from 15 residues. The CDR3 coding sequence is TGTGCCAGCAGCCCGCCCGGGCAGGGAGGATACGAGCAGTACTTC. As protein: CASSPPGQGGYEQYF.

This clonotype has a count of ten or more. The chain uses TRBV20-1 and TRBJ2-1, with 15 bases aligning to TRBD2. Germline values: CDR1 DFQATT, CDR2 SNEGSKA (reference sequence). The CDR3 runs to 16 residues. Trimming took 2 bases from V and 9 from J; bases not matched to a gene: 8. In nucleotides, the CDR3 is TGCAGTGCTAGATACCCTGGACTAGCGGGAGGGAGTGAGCAGTTCTTC. It is translated as CSARYPGLAGGSEQFF.

V usage is TRBV4-3 and J usage is TRBJ2-1, with D perhaps given as TRBD1 or TRBD2 (6 bases each). The CDR3 contains 16 residues. The V gene's germline CDR1 is LGHNA and CDR2 YSLEER. The V gene lost 4 bases and the J gene lost 6 bases, with 19 bases spanning the gap. This CDR3 is CASSLLSRGHRNEQFF. Here the CDR3 DNA reads TGCGCCAGCAGCCTCCTAAGCCGGGGGCATCGCAATGAGCAGTTCTTC.

The chain recombines TRBV18 with TRBJ2-5; TRBD2 might be the D (6 bases). The CDR3 length is 15 residues. Germline CDR1 KGHSH, CDR2 LQKENI. V was shortened by 4 bases and J by 5 bases, with 17 bases between the two germline ends. In DNA, the CDR3 is TGTGCCAGCTCACGGACGGACATCGGAGGGGAGACCCAGTACTTC. Protein: CASSRTDIGGETQYF.

This clonotype has a count of ten or more. This chain joins TRBV28 and TRBJ2-5; D assignment may be TRBD1 or TRBD2 (5 bases each). This CDR3 has 15 amino acids. With 5 bases removed from V and 4 bases from J, the gap between germline ends came to 17 bases. Germline V gene data show CDR1 as MDHEN and CDR2 as SYDVKM. CDR3 in DNA: TGTGCCAGCAGTCCGGGACCCCCTCCTACAGAGACCCAGTACTTC. Protein sequence: CASSPGPPPTETQYF.

This clonotype was seen at least ten times. This chain connects TRBV7-9 to TRBJ2-7; 8 bases fit TRBD2. The ends lost 0 bases at V and 3 bases at J; junction bases unmatched: 1. This CDR3 is built from 14 residues. CDR1 and CDR2 from the germline V gene are SEHNR and FQNEAQ (reference sequence). This CDR3 reads CASSLAGTSYEQYF. Here the CDR3 DNA reads TGTGCCAGCAGCTTAGCCGGGACTAGCTACGAGCAGTACTTC.

This clonotype was counted between two and nine times. J is TRBJ2-2 and V is TRBV12-3 or TRBV12-4; TRBD2 might be the D (6 bases). Trimming stripped 2 bases from V and 1 base from J, with 8 bases between. The CDR3 loop spans 15 amino acids. The CDR3 DNA follows: TGTGCCAGCAGTTTAACCGGGGGGAACACCGGGGAGCTGTTTTTT. This gives the protein CASSLTGGNTGELFF.

This clonotype was observed at least ten times. The V call is TRBV29-1, the J call TRBJ2-3; D is uncertain. The ends were cut back, 4 bases at V and 0 bases at J, with 5 bases in the middle. This CDR3 comprises 12 residues. The V gene's germline CDR1 is SQVTM and CDR2 ANQGSEA. Written as DNA, the CDR3 is TGCAGCGTTGGAGGCAGCACAGATACGCAGTATTTT. Translated: CSVGGSTDTQYF.

The chain is built from TRBV7-2 and TRBJ2-3; D is tentatively TRBD1 or TRBD2 (6 bases each). CDR3 length equals 15 residues. Looked up from germline, CDR1 is SGHTA and CDR2 is FQGNSA. Trimming took off 8 bases at V and 6 bases at J, with 21 bases between the two ends. This CDR3 reads CASLDEGGPVDTQYF. DNA for the CDR3: TGTGCCAGCTTAGATGAAGGGGGGCCGGTGGATACGCAGTATTTT.

This clonotype was counted at least ten times. This chain links TRBV29-1 with TRBJ2-7; D is ambiguous. Germline loops: CDR1 SQVTM, CDR2 ANQGSEA. Trimming shortened V by 4 bases and J by 2 bases, and 12 bases separated the two germline ends. The CDR3 is 13 residues long. The CDR3 coding sequence is TGCAGCGTTGCTCAGGACGGAACCTACGAGCAGTACTTC. It is translated as CSVAQDGTYEQYF.

This clonotype was detected many times. The chain employs TRBV20-1 and TRBJ2-1; 7 bases map to TRBD1. CDR1 DFQATT and CDR2 SNEGSKA come from the germline V gene (reference sequence). CDR3 length: 13 residues. V dropped 7 bases and J dropped 6; count of bases not matched to a gene: 9. The CDR3 DNA reads as TGCAGTGGAAGCGCTTCAGGGGGCAATGAGCAGTTCTTC. Translated: CSGSASGGNEQFF.

This sequence joins TRBV27 and TRBJ2-5, with a weak D call TRBD2 (6 bases). Deletions cut 5 bases from V and 5 bases from J, with 9 bases between. The CDR3 length is 12 residues. Germline V gene data show CDR1 as MNHEY and CDR2 as SMNVEV (reference sequence). The CDR3 coding sequence is TGTGCCAGCAGTGGGGGACTGGAGACCCAGTACTTC. This translates into CASSGGLETQYF.

The chain employs TRBV3-1 and TRBJ2-3; 8 nucleotides match TRBD2. V lost 0 bases to trimming and J lost 5 bases; unmatched junction nucleotides: 19. The CDR3 has 20 amino acids. The germline gives CDR1 LGHDT, CDR2 YNNKEL (reference sequence). In DNA form, the CDR3 reads TGTGCCAGCAGCCAAGATAGCCCTACCGGCGGGACTAGTATTCGAGATACGCAGTATTTT. Encoded protein: CASSQDSPTGGTSIRDTQYF.

This clonotype was found a few times. The J gene is TRBJ2-1, the V gene TRBV28; 14 bases line up with TRBD2. Germline CDR1 and CDR2: MDHEN and SYDVKM. Losses at the gene ends were 7 bases for V and 6 bases for J; bases not matched to a gene: 8. The CDR3 totals 16 residues. This CDR3 reads CASKSLGLAGVNEQFF. The CDR3 DNA is TGTGCCAGCAAAAGCTTGGGACTAGCGGGAGTCAATGAGCAGTTCTTC.

This clonotype was detected ten times or more. V and J are TRBV11-2 and TRBJ2-7; D might be TRBD1 (5 bases). Germline CDR1 and CDR2: SGHAT and FQNNGV. Trimming left V 2 bases short and J 3 bases short, with 8 bases between. The CDR3 runs to 13 residues. In DNA form, the CDR3 reads TGTGCCAGCAGCTTAATCACAGGCTACGAGCAGTACTTC. Its protein product is CASSLITGYEQYF. The variable domain in full, with the rest retrieved from reference TRBV11-2 and TRBJ2-7, is EAGVAQSPRYKIIEKRQSVAFWCNPISGHATLYWYQQILGQGPKLLIQFQNNGVVDDSQLPKDRFSAERLKGVDSTLKIQPAKLEDSAVYLCASSLITGYEQYFGPGTRLTVT.

Judged by abundance, this clonotype is medium-sized (0.01 to 0.1%). The rearrangement links TRBV29-1 to TRBJ1-1; tentative D call: TRBD1 (5 bases). Between the trimmed V and J ends, which lost 4 bases and 6 bases, there was a span of 15 bases. Germline CDR1 reads SQVTM; CDR2 reads ANQGSEA. This CDR3 has 13 amino acids. The CDR3 is CSVVAGGEAEAFF. In DNA, the CDR3 is TGCAGCGTTGTGGCAGGAGGGGAAGCTGAAGCTTTCTTT.

V gene TRBV7-3 combines with J gene TRBJ2-1; no clear D. The CDR3 totals 11 residues. CDR1 SGHTA and CDR2 FQGTGA come from the germline V gene. Trimming cost V 5 bases and J 7 bases, with 6 bases left between them. CDR3: CASSNSNEQFF. DNA for the CDR3: TGTGCCAGCAGCAACTCGAATGAGCAGTTCTTC. The whole variable domain, remainder taken from reference TRBV7-3 and TRBJ2-1, is GAGVSQTPSNKVTEKGKYVELRCDPISGHTALYWYRQSLGQGPEFLIYFQGTGAADDSGLPNDRFFAVRPEGSVSTLKIQRTERGDSAVYLCASSNSNEQFFGPGTRLTVL.

The chain carries TRBV28 and TRBJ2-5; TRBD2 matches at 10 bases. The trim removed 4 bases at V and 1 base at J, leaving 9 bases unmatched. CDR1 is MDHEN and CDR2 is SYDVKM in the germline V gene. The CDR3 runs to 17 residues. The CDR3 is CASSSNGLAVPQETQYF. The DNA of the CDR3 is TGTGCCAGCAGTTCCAACGGACTAGCGGTGCCCCAAGAGACCCAGTACTTC. The full variable domain, completed using reference TRBV28 and TRBJ2-5, is DVKVTQSSRYLVKRTGEKVFLECVQDMDHENMFWYRQDPGLGLRLIYFSYDVKMKEKGDIPEGYSVSREKKERFSLILESASTNQTSMYLCASSSNGLAVPQETQYFGPGTRLLVL.

This clonotype was counted a few times. The chain has TRBV12-3 or TRBV12-4 and TRBJ2-1; 7 bases are a match to TRBD1. The CDR3 spans 14 residues. V gave up 2 bases and J gave up 8 bases; unmatched junction bases: 6. This CDR3 is CASSLWDRLHEQFF. CDR3 DNA: TGTGCCAGCAGTTTATGGGACAGACTACATGAGCAGTTCTTC.

This clonotype was recorded many times. The chain employs TRBV6-5 and TRBJ2-2; the match to TRBD2 covers 9 bases. The V and J ends lost 6 bases and 9 bases, in that order; junction bases with no gene match: 8. Germline CDR1 MNHEY, CDR2 SVGAGI. This CDR3 region has 14 residues. DNA of the CDR3: TGTGCCAGCAGGATAGCAGCGGGAGGTCGGGAGCTGTTTTTT. It translates to CASRIAAGGRELFF.

This clonotype was counted ten times or more. The J gene is TRBJ2-7, the V gene TRBV5-5, with D possibly matching TRBD1 (6 bases). The CDR3 is made up of 12 amino acids. Trimming removed 7 bases at V and 2 bases at J, with 10 bases between. The germline V gene has CDR1 SGHKS and CDR2 YYEKEE (reference sequence). The DNA for the CDR3 is TGTGCCAGCCGACAGGCCGCCTACGAGCAGTACTTC. Protein: CASRQAAYEQYF. The whole variable domain, filled in from reference TRBV5-5 and TRBJ2-7, reads DAGVTQSPTHLIKTRGQQVTLRCSPISGHKSVSWYQQVLGQGPQFIFQYYEKEERGRGNFPDRFSARQFPNYSSELNVNALLLGDSALYLCASRQAAYEQYFGPGTRLTVT.

The chain employs TRBV5-5 and TRBJ2-7; a weak D match, TRBD1 (6 bases). Germline V lookup: CDR1 SGHKS, CDR2 YYEKEE (reference sequence). CDR3 length: 13 amino acids. The V gene lost 4 bases and the J gene lost 1 base, with 9 bases spanning the gap. CDR3 nucleotides: TGTGCCAGCAGCGACGGACAGTCCTACGAGCAGTACTTC. It encodes CASSDGQSYEQYF.